The present T cell receptor beta chain was sequenced within a study of blood T cell repertoires in COVID-19. Study details: Whether acute or convalescent, the COVID-19 samples came from the United States, Italy and Spain. Nucleic acid was either cDNA or gDNA, and it came from T cells, B-cell-depleted T cells, or PBMCs.

CDR1 and CDR2 from the germline V gene are SGHTA and FQGNSA. This CDR3 contains 15 residues. The V end was cut by 2 bases, the J end by 8 bases, with 15 bases between. In the source study's methods: Counts of nucleated cells, estimated from reference gene primer amplification, were obtained. TCRdb's table, derived via immunoSEQ multiplex PCR, lists solely in-frame clones and lacks some. Clone size and V and J calls were adopted from that table, with D and trimming inferred from the DNA. The sample lists 90,000 to 120,000 clones; less than 90% were seen once. The chain combines TRBV7-2 with TRBJ1-4, with D possibly being TRBD1 (5 bases). Input material: peripheral blood. The receptor comes from a human donor in a cohort sampled during active COVID-19. The CDR3 DNA reads as TGTGCCAGCAGCTTATCCGGCGGCAGACAGGAAAAACTGTTTTTT. This translates into CASSLSGGRQEKLFF.